The subject of this entry is one T cell receptor beta chain. What it binds is unknown. The sample comes from a study of post-analysis software for immune sequencing data. Turning to the study itself: Relapsing-remitting, secondary progressive and progressive-relapsing forms of multiple sclerosis all featured among disease courses. Findings of the study overall: A significant reduction in normalized Chao1 diversity was observed in multiple sclerosis patients versus controls. Under the F measure, samples that were prepared in one batch clustered strongly together. Patients used about 5 TRBV segments, including TRBV5-6, TRBV5-1 and TRBV20-1, more often than controls.

Trimming shortened V by 0 bases and J by 3 bases, and 11 bases separated the two germline ends. Per the germline V gene, CDR1 is DFQATT and CDR2 is SNEGSKA (reference sequence). The CDR3 length is 14 residues. Unique molecular identifiers were present in the TCR beta cDNA libraries. Each CDR3 protein gets one entry after TCRdb re-called the PCR reads with MiXCR. The profile covers 820,000 or so distinct CDR3 sequences, with approximately 57% appearing a single time and roughly 4.4% taken by the ten largest. This chain joins TRBV20-1 and TRBJ1-1; D might be TRBD1 (6 bases). Sequenced: blood. The receptor was isolated from a girl aged 5 to 17 with multiple sclerosis. CDR3 protein: CSARDPGVYTEAFF. In DNA, the CDR3 is TGCAGTGCTAGAGATCCAGGGGTCTACACTGAAGCTTTCTTT.